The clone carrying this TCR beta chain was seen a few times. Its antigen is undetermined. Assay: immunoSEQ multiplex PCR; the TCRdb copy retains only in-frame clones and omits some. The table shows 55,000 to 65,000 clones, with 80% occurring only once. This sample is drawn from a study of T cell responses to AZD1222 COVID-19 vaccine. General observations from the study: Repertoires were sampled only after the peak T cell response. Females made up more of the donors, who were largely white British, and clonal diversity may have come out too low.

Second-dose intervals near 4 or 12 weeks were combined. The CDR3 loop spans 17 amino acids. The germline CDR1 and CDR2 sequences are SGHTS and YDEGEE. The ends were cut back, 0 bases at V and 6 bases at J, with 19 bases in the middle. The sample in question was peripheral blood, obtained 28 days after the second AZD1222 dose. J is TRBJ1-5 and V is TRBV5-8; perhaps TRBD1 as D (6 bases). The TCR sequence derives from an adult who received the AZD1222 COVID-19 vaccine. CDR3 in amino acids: CASSLGGAGFRGQPQHF. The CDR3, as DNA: TGTGCCAGCAGCTTGGGGGGGGCAGGGTTCCGAGGTCAGCCCCAGCATTTT.